Below are 4 T cell receptor beta chains sequenced from a single sample in a study of blood T cell repertoires in COVID-19. Clones were sequenced by immunoSEQ multiplex PCR, and TCRdb holds only the in-frame ones, with some missing. The data show more than 200,000 clones, around 81% seen once. Sequenced material: PBMCs or T cells enriched from blood (not recorded which). The receptors were sampled from a woman aged 40 to 55 with acute COVID-19.

The chain carries TRBV28 and TRBJ1-2, with unresolved D. The V and J ends lost 10 bases and 8 bases respectively, with 17 bases between them. Germline CDR1 is MDHEN and CDR2 is SYDVKM. CDR3 length equals 12 residues. The CDR3 sequence is CATLPGRGGYTF. As DNA, the CDR3 is TGTGCCACCCTCCCCGGGCGGGGAGGCTACACCTTC.

This chain links TRBV5-8 with TRBJ1-2, with 11 bases that match TRBD1. This CDR3 has 16 amino acids. The germline gives CDR1 SGHTS, CDR2 YDEGEE. V was pared by 4 bases and J by 7 bases, with 12 bases of the junction left unmatched. CDR3 sequence reads: CASSVTGTGGISGYTF. CDR3 nucleotide sequence: TGTGCCAGCAGCGTGACCGGGACAGGGGGTATAAGTGGCTACACCTTC. The full variable domain, in which reference TRBV5-8 and TRBJ1-2 provide the parts outside the CDR3, is EAGVTQSPTHLIKTRGQQATLRCSPISGHTSVYWYQQALGLGLQFLLWYDEGEERNRGNFPPRFSGRQFPNYSSELNVNALELEDSALYLCASSVTGTGGISGYTFGSGTRLTVV.

A word on this clone: Its ends do not fully match the called genes, so a read error is possible. The chain recombines TRBV10-2 with TRBJ2-7; 10 bases are shared with TRBD2. CDR1 WSHSY and CDR2 SAAADI come from the germline V gene. There are 16 residues in the CDR3. The CDR3 is CASSEGGLAFSSEQYF. DNA of the CDR3: TGCGCCAGCAGTGAAGGGGGACTAGCGTTTTCCTCCGAGCAGTACTTC.

The chain combines TRBV4-3 with TRBJ1-2; perhaps TRBD1 as D (6 bases). V gave up 3 bases and J gave up 6 bases, with 14 bases separating them. Germline V CDR1 and CDR2: LGHNA, YSLEER. The CDR3 loop spans 14 amino acids. CDR3 loop: CASSHWGRGHGYTF. The CDR3 coding sequence is TGCGCCAGCAGCCACTGGGGCAGGGGACATGGCTACACCTTC.